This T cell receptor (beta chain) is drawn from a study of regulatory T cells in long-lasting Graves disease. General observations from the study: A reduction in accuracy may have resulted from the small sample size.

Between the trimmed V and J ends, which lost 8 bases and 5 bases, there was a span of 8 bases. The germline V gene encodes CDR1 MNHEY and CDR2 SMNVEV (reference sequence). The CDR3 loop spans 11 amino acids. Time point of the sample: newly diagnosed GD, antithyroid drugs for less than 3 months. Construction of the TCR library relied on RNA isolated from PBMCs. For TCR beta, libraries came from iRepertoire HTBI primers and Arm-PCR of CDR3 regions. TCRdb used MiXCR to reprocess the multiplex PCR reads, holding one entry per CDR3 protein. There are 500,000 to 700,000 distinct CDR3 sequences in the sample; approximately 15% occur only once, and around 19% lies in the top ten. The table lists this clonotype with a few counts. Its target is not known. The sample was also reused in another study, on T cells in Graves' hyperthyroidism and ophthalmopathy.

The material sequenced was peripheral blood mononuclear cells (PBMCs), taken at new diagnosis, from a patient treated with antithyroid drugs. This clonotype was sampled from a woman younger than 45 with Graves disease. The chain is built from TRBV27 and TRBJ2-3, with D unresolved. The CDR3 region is CASQSRDTQYF. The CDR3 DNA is TGTGCCAGCCAGTCCCGAGATACGCAGTATTTT.